Listed below are T cell receptor beta chains from one sample, sequenced in a study of cytomegalovirus exposure and HLA in healthy donors. Profiling relied on immunoSEQ multiplex PCR, and the TCRdb table lists in-frame clones only, not all of them. This table has some 140,000 clones, about three quarters appearing once. The sequencing sample was made of PBMCs. These receptor sequences come from a woman in her 40s in good health and CMV-seronegative. CDR3s include the opening cysteine and the closing phenylalanine or tryptophan. The D gene is left open where the match is weak. Clone sizes are given selectively: once, few, many, or a class where the clone is expanded.

j_gene | abundance | v_gene | len | d_gene | CDR3nt | CDR3aa
TRBJ1-2 | . | TRBV5-4 | 15 | . | TGTGCCAGCAGTTTTGGGTTTTCGGGGGGTGGAGGCTACACCTTC | CASSFGFSGGGGYTF
TRBJ1-2 | . | TRBV6-1 | 14 | . | TGTGCCAGCAGTGACCCGACAGTGAACTATGGCTACACCTTC | CASSDPTVNYGYTF
TRBJ1-1 | . | TRBV9 | 13 | . | TGTGCCAGCAGCGCCCAGCACCAGGGTGAAGCTTTCTTT | CASSAQHQGEAFF
TRBJ2-2 | . | TRBV7-6 | 17 | . | TGTGCCAGCAGCTCTATACTAATCCCATCGAACACCGGGGAGCTGTTTTTT | CASSSILIPSNTGELFF
TRBJ1-1 | once | TRBV19 | 13 | TRBD1 | TGTGCCAGTAGTAATTACAGGGGCACTGAAGCTTTCTTT | CASSNYRGTEAFF
TRBJ1-3 | . | TRBV4-1 | 16 | . | TGCGCCAGCAGCAGACAGTTTCCTCTATCTGGAAACACCATATATTTT | CASSRQFPLSGNTIYF
TRBJ2-1 | . | TRBV5-1 | 16 | TRBD2 | TGCGCCAGCAGCCCGGGGGGGGACTTGGCCTACAATGAGCAGTTCTTC | CASSPGGDLAYNEQFF
TRBJ1-1 | . | TRBV19 | 13 | . | TGTGCCAGTACCCTAAGGGGGTCGTCTGAAGCTTTCTTT | CASTLRGSSEAFF
TRBJ1-1 | few | TRBV6-1 | 14 | . | TGTGCCAGCAGTGAACCAGGCCGGAACACTGAAGCTTTCTTT | CASSEPGRNTEAFF
TRBJ1-2 | . | TRBV13 | 13 | . | TGTGCCAGCAGCTTCGGCAGGGGCTATGGCTACACCTTC | CASSFGRGYGYTF
TRBJ1-6 | . | TRBV10-3 | 15 | . | TGTGCCATCAGTGAGTCGAACGCGGAAAATTCACCCCTCCACTTT | CAISESNAENSPLHF
TRBJ2-2 | . | TRBV4-2 | 18 | TRBD2 | TGTGCCAGCAGCCAAGAGGGGGGGATCGATTTATACACCGGGGAGCTGTTTTTT | CASSQEGGIDLYTGELFF
TRBJ1-5 | . | TRBV7-6 | 15 | TRBD1 | TGTGCCAGCAGCTTGGACAGGGGATTTAGCCAGCCCCAGCATTTT | CASSLDRGFSQPQHF
TRBJ2-1 | . | TRBV14 | 16 | . | TGTGCCAGCAGCCAAGGTCTGGCAGGGGCTGACAATGAGCAGTTCTTC | CASSQGLAGADNEQFF
TRBJ1-1 | . | TRBV29-1 | 14 | . | TGCAGCGTTGAAGTTTTAGGGGGGGACACTGAAGCTTTCTTT | CSVEVLGGDTEAFF
TRBJ1-2 | . | TRBV29-1 | 12 | . | TGCAGCGTTTGGGGGGAGCCTTATGGCTACACCTTC | CSVWGEPYGYTF
TRBJ1-2 | few | TRBV6-1 | 16 | TRBD1 | TGTGCCAGCAGTGAAAGTGGTGGACAGGGGTATCGTGGCTACACCTTC | CASSESGGQGYRGYTF
TRBJ2-7 | . | TRBV10-3 | 12 | . | TGTGCCATCAGTGAATGGGGGCACGAGCAGTACTTC | CAISEWGHEQYF
TRBJ1-1 | . | TRBV6-1 | 13 | . | TGTGCCAGCACATCGACATTGAACACTGAAGCTTTCTTT | CASTSTLNTEAFF
TRBJ1-1 | . | TRBV6-6 | 14 | . | TGTGCCAGCAGTTACTCCTTGCCGGGTTCTGAAGCTTTCTTT | CASSYSLPGSEAFF
TRBJ1-2 | . | TRBV10-3 | 14 | TRBD1 | TGTGCCATCACCCCCTCGCAGGGGGAGGATGGCTACACCTTC | CAITPSQGEDGYTF
TRBJ1-1 | few | TRBV25-1 | 13 | . | TGTGCCAGCAGTGAAGGGCAGAACACTGAAGCTTTCTTT | CASSEGQNTEAFF
TRBJ2-2 | few | TRBV11-1 | 17 | . | TGTGCCAGCAGCTTATTTGCTGTGGCAGAGGATACCGGGGAGCTGTTTTTT | CASSLFAVAEDTGELFF
TRBJ2-3 | . | TRBV6-1 | 14 | TRBD1 | TGTGCCAGCATAAGGGACAGGTCCACAGATACGCAGTATTTT | CASIRDRSTDTQYF
TRBJ1-5 | . | TRBV6-5 | 13 | . | TGTGCCAGCAGTTACCGCCGGGATCAGCCCCGGCATTTT | CASSYRRDQPRHF
TRBJ1-6 | once | TRBV27 | 12 | TRBD1 | TGTGCCAGCAGTTACAGGGGTTCACCCCTCCACTTT | CASSYRGSPLHF
TRBJ2-3 | . | TRBV10-1 | 15 | TRBD1 | TGCGCCAGCAGTGCCCGGGACAGGGCAGAAGATACGCAGTATTTT | CASSARDRAEDTQYF
TRBJ2-1 | . | TRBV6-6 | 15 | TRBD2 | TGTGCCAGCGTTTCGCGGGGGGGAATTTACAATGAGCAGTTCTTC | CASVSRGGIYNEQFF
TRBJ2-3 | . | TRBV7-8 | 16 | . | TGTGCCAGCAGCCCCGTACAGTCGTTTCGCACAGATACGCAGTATTTT | CASSPVQSFRTDTQYF
TRBJ2-1 | . | TRBV18 | 14 | . | TGTGCCAGCTCACAAATGGGTGGAGTCAATGAGCAGTTCTTC | CASSQMGGVNEQFF
TRBJ1-1 | . | TRBV12-5 | 12 | . | TGTGCTAGTGGTTATGGGTTCGGGGAAGCTTTCTTT | CASGYGFGEAFF
TRBJ2-2 | . | TRBV18 | 19 | TRBD2 | TGTGCCAGCTCACCATGGACTAGCGGGGGGGCCGCAAACACCGGGGAGCTGTTTTTT | CASSPWTSGGAANTGELFF
TRBJ2-2 | . | TRBV18 | 14 | . | TGTGCCAGCTCACCAGGCCCGAACACCGGGGAGCTGTTTTTT | CASSPGPNTGELFF
TRBJ1-5 | . | TRBV18 | 13 | . | TGTGCCAGCTCACCCACAGGAGATCAGCCCCAGCATTTT | CASSPTGDQPQHF
TRBJ1-5 | few | TRBV2 | 14 | TRBD1 | TGTGCCAGCAGTGGGACAGGGGGTTGGCAGCCCCAGCATTTT | CASSGTGGWQPQHF
TRBJ2-5 | . | TRBV5-1 | 14 | . | TGCGCCAGCAGCTTGGGGCGGATACAAGAGACCCAGTACTTC | CASSLGRIQETQYF
TRBJ2-5 | . | TRBV29-1 | 13 | . | TGCAGCGTTGAACGGCAGGGTACTTTGACCCAGTACTTC | CSVERQGTLTQYF
TRBJ2-7 | . | TRBV7-3 | 15 | TRBD1 | TGTGCCAGCAGCTTAAGCCAGGGGGCGGACTACGAGCAGTACTTC | CASSLSQGADYEQYF
TRBJ2-1 | . | TRBV4-1 | 17 | . | TGCGCCAGCAGCCAAGATCGGGAGAGGGGAAATAAGAATGAGCAGTTCTTC | CASSQDRERGNKNEQFF
TRBJ1-1 | . | TRBV13 | 18 | . | TGTGCCAGCAGCTCCCACAGGGTTCATCCTGCCATGAACACTGAAGCTTTCTTT | CASSSHRVHPAMNTEAFF
TRBJ1-4 | . | TRBV18 | 15 | TRBD1 | TGTGCCAGCTCACCACCCGACAGGGGGCTCGAAAAACTGTTTTTT | CASSPPDRGLEKLFF
TRBJ2-2 | . | TRBV18 | 16 | TRBD1 | TGTGCCAGCTCACCACGCGGACAGGTGAACACCGGGGAGCTGTTTTTT | CASSPRGQVNTGELFF
TRBJ1-2 | . | TRBV7-6 | 16 | TRBD1 | TGTGCCAGCAGCTTAGCTGAGGACAGGGGAGCGGATGGCTACACCTTC | CASSLAEDRGADGYTF
TRBJ1-3 | . | TRBV7-8 | 15 | . | TGTGCCAGCAGCCCTGACAGGTTCTCTGGAAACACCATATATTTT | CASSPDRFSGNTIYF
TRBJ2-3 | . | TRBV4-2 | 15 | TRBD2 | TGTGCCAGCAGCCAAGATATCGGGGGGGCAGATACGCAGTATTTT | CASSQDIGGADTQYF